This T cell receptor beta chain came from a study of CD8+ T cells in alopecia areata (dated by TCRdb to the late 2010s). Turning to the overall study: The treated patients took part in an open-label pilot trial in which moderate-to-severe alopecia areata was treated with oral tofacitinib at 5 to 10 mg twice daily. Patients received tofacitinib for 6 to 18 months and were then followed off drug for 6 months to check for delayed response and recurrence. To study T cell clonal expansion in alopecia areata, the researchers applied high-throughput TCRbeta sequencing to both the C3H/HeJ mouse model and human patients. Human TCRbeta sequencing covered scalp tissue and sorted CD4+ and CD8+ peripheral blood T cells from patchy and totalis/universalis alopecia areata patients and healthy controls. Tofacitinib-treated patients had biopsies at baseline and at 4 and 24 weeks of treatment, with a later scalp biopsy in several patients. Scalp clonality was compared across normal scalp (n=4), patchy alopecia areata scalp (n=8), and alopecia totalis/universalis scalp (n=8). RNA was obtained with the PAXgene miRNA kit for fixed scalp, the miRNeasy kit for PBMCs, and the RNeasy kit for mouse skin. immunoSEQ multiplex PCR using 35 Vbeta forward primers and 13 Jbeta reverse primers was used to amplify TCRbeta CDR3 regions.

Paper-wide results and their limitations: Compared with normal scalp, lesional scalp, particularly in alopecia totalis/universalis, had higher clonality and more expanded CD8+ clones, which suggests antigenic drive. Unlike mouse skin, which is dominated by gammadelta T cells, normal human skin has resident alphabeta T cells that are also sequenced, and this complicates analysis of the scalp TCR repertoire. Compared with mice, TCR sequences shared between patients were less clear, possibly partly because of HLA diversity across the patient population.

The germline V gene (reference sequence) specifies MNHEY as CDR1 and SMNVEV as CDR2. V drops 6 bases and J drops 5 bases, leaving 10 bases in between. From cysteine to phenylalanine, the CDR3 is 13 amino acids long. The retained sequence is limited to the CDR3, 39 bases, with the frame set at the first base. Explained via the paper, the time point label denotes: baseline before oral tofacitinib. From alopecia areata patients, peripheral blood was collected along with lesional scalp punch biopsies. PBMCs were isolated by density centrifugation and stained for CD3, CD4 and CD8, and CD4+ and CD8+ T cells were sorted on a FACSAria. Concerning this clone: The clone's antigen remains unknown. Per-base qualities were not stored, and no clone one base away is much larger.

Libraries were prepared through the immunoSEQ multiplex PCR assay. RNA was extracted from all samples and reverse transcribed into cDNA as template for TCR sequencing. First-strand cDNA was synthesized with SuperScript III using a 2:1 mix of oligo-dT and random hexamers. Amplification bias was assessed with a synthetic immune receptor repertoire, and residual bias was removed computationally. The published analysis was carried out like this. Raw reads were preprocessed to remove errors, and CDR3 was defined according to IMGT conventions as the region from the conserved cysteine to phenylalanine. Clonality was computed by normalizing Shannon entropy by log2 of the number of productive unique TCRs and subtracting the result from 1. Whether scalp clones were CD4 or CD8 was inferred by matching scalp TCRbeta sequences against CD4 and CD8 repertoires sorted from blood. TCRdb obtained this table from immuneACCESS and retained in-frame rearrangements with V and J assigned. These tables miss some clones; where compared with another copy, unresolved V genes account for less than half of the shortfall, and the remainder is unexplained. The DNA gave D and trimming, while V, J and clone size come from that table. The sample has hundreds of thousands of clones on record, around three fifths of them singletons. 0.45% of the sample rests with the top ten.

The receptor comes from a human donor with alopecia areata. The receptor chain draws on TRBV27 and TRBJ2-2; TRBD1 could be the D gene, as 6 bases match. Sample: CD4+ T cells sorted from blood, taken at week 0. The sequenced DNA: TGTGCCAGCAGATACAGGGTTACCGGGGAGCTGTTTTTT. Its coded protein is CASRYRVTGELFF.